One and the same sample provided the 20 T cell receptor beta chains below, sequenced in a study of cytotoxic CD8 clonotypes in ibrutinib-treated CLL. Libraries were prepared by immunoSEQ multiplex PCR; TCRdb keeps only in-frame clonotypes and omits some of them. The sample yields fewer than 400,000 clones, roughly 67% seen once. Sample: PBMCs, taken after 36 months of ibrutinib treatment. These receptors came from a human donor with chronic lymphocytic leukemia.

The chain carries TRBV11-2 and TRBJ2-7; 8 bases fit TRBD2. This CDR3 region has 13 residues. The V segment lost 6 bases and the J segment 6 bases; nucleotides outside the gene matches: 7. Germline V gives CDR1 SGHAT, CDR2 FQNNGV. The CDR3 nucleotides read TGTGCCAGCAGAAAAGCGGGAGTGGGCGAGCAGTACTTC. It translates to CASRKAGVGEQYF. The full variable domain, its missing parts supplied by reference TRBV11-2 and TRBJ2-7, is EAGVAQSPRYKIIEKRQSVAFWCNPISGHATLYWYQQILGQGPKLLIQFQNNGVVDDSQLPKDRFSAERLKGVDSTLKIQPAKLEDSAVYLCASRKAGVGEQYFGPGTRLTVT.

This clone has a handful of counts. The V call is TRBV28, the J call TRBJ2-1, with a weak D call TRBD2 (6 bases). CDR1 is MDHEN and CDR2 is SYDVKM in the germline V gene. The germline V and J ends were trimmed by 3 bases and 9 bases, with 6 bases remaining between them. The CDR3 is 11 amino acids. The DNA of the CDR3 is TGTGCCAGCAGTTTGGGGGGTGAGCAGTTCTTC. It specifies CASSLGGEQFF.

The chain couples TRBV10-2 to TRBJ2-3; 10 nucleotides match TRBD2. V shed 7 bases, J shed 3 bases, and the junction held 7 bases outside the gene matches. Germline values: CDR1 WSHSY, CDR2 SAAADI. The CDR3 spans 15 residues. The CDR3 here is CASTALAGITDTQYF. CDR3 bases: TGCGCCAGCACCGCACTAGCGGGGATTACAGATACGCAGTATTTT.

In this sample, this clone turned up a few times. CDR3 protein: CASSSQGVSGEQYF. For the CDR3, the DNA is TGTGCCAGCAGCTCGCAGGGAGTCAGTGGCGAGCAGTACTTC. The chain carries TRBV13 and TRBJ2-7, with D perhaps given as TRBD1 or TRBD2 (5 bases each). Trimming took off 4 bases at V and 6 bases at J, with 16 bases between the two ends. Germline CDR1 reads PRHDT; CDR2 reads FYEKMQ (reference sequence). The CDR3 runs to 14 residues.

As to this clone: Compared with germline, one end of the junction differs, possibly owing to a read error. The chain joins TRBV6-5 to TRBJ2-7, with 8 positions matching TRBD2. Per the germline V gene, CDR1 is MNHEY and CDR2 is SVGAGI. CDR3 size: 14 residues. The CDR3 DNA is TGTGACAGCAGATCATCGGGGGGGCCCTACGAGCAGTACTTC. This sequence encodes CDSRSSGGPYEQYF.

The chain employs TRBV7-9 and TRBJ2-7; D is unresolved. V was trimmed by 1 base and J by 0 bases, leaving 10 bases between them. The CDR3 loop spans 15 amino acids. CDR1 SEHNR and CDR2 FQNEAQ come from the germline V gene (reference sequence). The CDR3 nucleotides read TGTGCCAGCAGCTTAGAGTCGGGCAGCTCCTACGAGCAGTACTTC. This codes for CASSLESGSSYEQYF.

This clone was seen just once. The rearrangement joins TRBV5-4 to TRBJ2-2, with 9 bases matching TRBD1. V dropped 4 bases and J dropped 6; count of bases not matched to a gene: 7. This CDR3 has 15 amino acids. Germline V lookup: CDR1 SGHNT, CDR2 YYREEE (reference sequence). Here the CDR3 DNA reads TGTGCCAGCAGCCCCGCTGGGACAGGGTCCGGGGAGCTGTTTTTT. This gives the protein CASSPAGTGSGELFF.

V is TRBV6-5 and J is TRBJ1-2; 10 bases map to TRBD1. The V and J ends lost 6 bases and 7 bases, in that order; junction bases with no gene match: 5. The CDR3 has 13 amino acids. The germline gives CDR1 MNHEY, CDR2 SVGAGI. The chain's CDR3 is CASSRQGAGGYTF. Written as DNA, the CDR3 is TGTGCCAGCAGCAGACAGGGGGCCGGTGGCTACACCTTC.

J is TRBJ1-2 and V is TRBV6-1; TRBD1 matches at 9 bases. The CDR3 loop spans 16 amino acids. Germline V gives CDR1 MNHNS, CDR2 SASEGT. The J segment lost 4 bases and the V segment lost 4 bases, leaving 10 bases of the junction unmatched. Here the CDR3 DNA reads TGTGCCAGCAGTGCGGACAGGGGAGTATTTCTCTATGGCTACACCTTC. This sequence encodes CASSADRGVFLYGYTF.

The chain recombines TRBV7-3 with TRBJ2-1, with 11 bases matching TRBD2. Unmatched junction bases numbered 13, after V lost 5 bases and J lost 7 bases. This CDR3 has 17 residues. Germline V gives CDR1 SGHTA, CDR2 FQGTGA. In DNA, the CDR3 is TGTGCCAGCAGCCTCATACCGGGACTAGCGGTCGATAATGAGCAGTTCTTC. Encoded protein: CASSLIPGLAVDNEQFF.

There are a few counts of this clone. The V and J genes are TRBV6-1 and TRBJ2-7, with 7 bases fitting TRBD1. CDR3 length: 16 amino acids. V gave up 3 bases and J gave up 3 bases; unmatched junction bases: 11. Germline lookup yields CDR1 MNHNS and CDR2 SASEGT. The CDR3 reads CASSDPHYRGDYEQYF. Written as DNA, the CDR3 is TGTGCCAGCAGTGATCCCCATTACAGGGGTGACTACGAGCAGTACTTC.

This chain links TRBV19 with TRBJ2-1; 8 bases map to TRBD1. Germline V gene sequence: CDR1 LNHDA, CDR2 SQIVND (reference sequence). This CDR3 is built from 16 residues. With V trimmed by 2 bases and J by 7 bases, 10 bases remained unmatched. The DNA of the CDR3 is TGTGCCAGTAGTATACGGACAGGGTTGGGGTTAAATGAGCAGTTCTTC. Protein product: CASSIRTGLGLNEQFF.

This chain joins TRBV28 and TRBJ1-2; 7 nucleotides line up with TRBD1. The CDR3 totals 13 residues. Germline loops: CDR1 MDHEN, CDR2 SYDVKM. With V trimmed by 11 bases and J by 5 bases, 11 bases remained unmatched. The CDR3 reads CASTPDRVYGYTF. The CDR3 nucleotides are TGTGCCTCCACCCCCGACAGGGTATATGGCTACACCTTC.

There are a few counts of this clone. V is TRBV9 and J is TRBJ2-3; D not certain. The CDR3 sequence is 14 residues long. Trimming left V 4 bases short and J 2 bases short, with 11 bases between. Per the germline V gene, CDR1 is SGDLS and CDR2 is YYNGEE. In DNA, the CDR3 is TGTGCCAGCAGCCCAGGCCACTACACAGATACGCAGTATTTT. This codes for CASSPGHYTDTQYF.

A note on this clone: Other DNA sequences within the sample encode an identical CDR3. The J gene is TRBJ2-3, the V gene TRBV7-3; D gene unclear. Germline CDR1 and CDR2: SGHTA and FQGTGA. The CDR3 has 13 amino acids. The V and J ends lost 2 bases and 6 bases respectively, with 9 bases between them. CDR3 sequence (DNA): TGTGCCAGCAGCTTAGCTAGAACGGATACGCAGTATTTT. The encoded protein is CASSLARTDTQYF.

In this sample, this clone turned up once. The V gene is TRBV6-1, the J gene TRBJ2-7; TRBD1 aligns across 10 bases. Trimming removed 6 bases from V and 3 bases from J; junction bases left unmatched: 5. The germline gives CDR1 MNHNS, CDR2 SASEGT. This CDR3 comprises 14 residues. CDR3 region: CASSLDRGYYEQYF. The CDR3, as DNA: TGTGCCAGCAGCCTGGACAGGGGGTACTACGAGCAGTACTTC.

This clone was found a few times. The genes are TRBV10-3 and TRBJ2-3, with TRBD1 as a possible D gene (6 bases). Per germline, CDR1 ENHRY and CDR2 SYGVKD. This CDR3 comprises 12 residues. V lost 3 bases, J lost 6 bases, and 7 bases lay in between. CDR3 DNA sequence: TGTGCCATCAGTGATCAGGGGGATACGCAGTATTTT. Translated, it gives CAISDQGDTQYF.

Concerning this clone itself: The same CDR3 is also encoded by other DNA sequences in this sample. This chain links TRBV6-4 with TRBJ1-4; a weak D match, TRBD1 (5 bases). The CDR3 spans 14 residues. Germline loops: CDR1 MRHNA, CDR2 SNTAGT. Trimming shortened V by 10 bases and J by 4 bases, and 16 bases separated the two germline ends. Here the CDR3 reads CATQGKHHNEKLFF. The CDR3 bases are TGTGCCACCCAGGGTAAGCATCATAATGAAAAACTGTTTTTT.

V gene TRBV10-3 combines with J gene TRBJ2-7; 9 bases are a match to TRBD2. V trimming: 7 bases; J trimming: 5 bases; junction bases outside the gene matches: 3. This CDR3 contains 12 residues. Germline CDR1 is ENHRY and CDR2 is SYGVKD. CDR3 sequence (DNA): TGTGCCATCACAAGCGGGAGGCACGAGCAGTACTTC. Amino acids: CAITSGRHEQYF.

The genes are TRBV7-2 and TRBJ1-5; unclear D gene. V dropped 3 bases and J dropped 3 bases, with 9 bases sitting between them. The CDR3 is made up of 14 amino acids. Germline CDR1 is SGHTA and CDR2 is FQGNSA. CDR3 amino acids: CASSLTVVNQPQHF. The DNA for the CDR3 is TGTGCCAGCAGCTTGACGGTCGTCAATCAGCCCCAGCATTTT. Full variable domain (missing parts from reference TRBV7-2 and TRBJ1-5): GAGVSQSPSNKVTEKGKDVELRCDPISGHTALYWYRQSLGQGLEFLIYFQGNSAPDKSGLPSDRFSAERTGGSVSTLTIQRTQQEDSAVYLCASSLTVVNQPQHFGDGTRLSIL.